One T cell receptor beta chain is described in this entry. V was pared by 6 bases and J by 1 base, with 8 bases of the junction left unmatched. Germline values: CDR1 LNHDA, CDR2 SQIVND (reference sequence). The CDR3 is made up of 15 amino acids. The entry originates in a study of blood T cell repertoires in COVID-19. Data came from immunoSEQ multiplex PCR; TCRdb stores just in-frame clones and leaves some out. The sample records approximately 130,000 clones, roughly 80% being singletons. The chain joins TRBV19 to TRBJ1-1, with 7 bases aligning to TRBD1. This receptor was obtained from a human donor in a cohort sampled during active COVID-19. The source material was peripheral blood. Here the CDR3 reads CASRRTGDGNTEAFF. In DNA form, the CDR3 reads TGTGCCAGTAGACGAACAGGGGATGGGAACACTGAAGCTTTCTTT.